Below are 19 T cell receptor beta chains sequenced from a single sample in a study of T cell responses to AZD1222 COVID-19 vaccine. Sequencing used immunoSEQ multiplex PCR; TCRdb keeps in-frame clones, though not all of them. The sample lists 180,000 or so clones, over 80% occurring once. Sequenced material: peripheral blood, taken 28 days after the second dose of the MenACWY control vaccine. The receptors originated from an adult who received the MenACWY meningococcal vaccine as a control.

The V gene is TRBV2, the J gene TRBJ2-2; 11 bases match TRBD2. The CDR3 spans 15 residues. CDR1 is SNHLY and CDR2 is FYNNEI in the germline V gene. With 6 bases clipped from V and 5 bases from J, the junction kept 5 bases outside the gene matches. The CDR3 spells CASSTVAGGTGELFF. The CDR3 DNA sequence: TGTGCCAGCAGCACCGTAGCGGGGGGGACCGGGGAGCTGTTTTTT.

This chain connects TRBV3-1 (or the pseudogene TRBV3-2) to TRBJ1-6; TRBD1 might be the D (5 bases). The CDR3 contains 14 residues. V shed 3 bases and J shed 12 bases, with 15 bases lying between them. Germline V gives CDR1 LGHDT, CDR2 YNNKEL (reference sequence). CDR3 region: CASSQTQGGKPLHF. The CDR3 DNA sequence: TGTGCCAGCAGCCAGACGCAGGGAGGTAAACCCCTCCACTTT.

This chain uses TRBV12-5 with TRBJ1-4, with D possibly TRBD1 on 6 matching bases. Germline-derived CDR1 and CDR2 are LGHNT and FRNRAP. The CDR3 length is 16 residues. V was shortened by 1 base and J by 4 bases, with 13 bases between the two germline ends. CDR3 DNA: TGTGCTAGTGGTTTGGACCCCCGCAGGGGTAATGAAAAACTGTTTTTT. Encoded protein: CASGLDPRRGNEKLFF.

The chain joins TRBV7-9 to TRBJ1-1, with TRBD1 matching over 9 bases. This CDR3 region has 13 residues. The germline gives CDR1 SEHNR, CDR2 FQNEAQ (reference sequence). V was clipped by 6 bases and J by 7 bases; unmatched bases: 6. This chain's CDR3 is CASRPGTGIEAFF. CDR3 in DNA: TGTGCCAGCAGACCCGGGACAGGGATTGAAGCTTTCTTT.

The chain employs TRBV19 and TRBJ2-3; D might be TRBD1 or TRBD2, each matching 5 bases. The V end lost 3 bases, the J end lost 0 bases, and 16 bases lay between the germline ends. The CDR3 extends over 17 amino acids. Germline V lookup: CDR1 LNHDA, CDR2 SQIVND (reference sequence). The CDR3 here is CASSILPRGFSTDTQYF. CDR3 DNA: TGTGCCAGTAGTATTCTGCCGAGGGGCTTTAGCACAGATACGCAGTATTTT.

The rearrangement joins TRBV6-5 to TRBJ1-2; 7 bases are shared with TRBD1. CDR3 size: 15 residues. Germline CDR1 reads MNHEY; CDR2 reads SVGAGI. The V and J ends lost 0 bases and 7 bases, in that order; junction bases with no gene match: 8. CDR3: CASSYSAGGSSGYTF. CDR3 DNA: TGTGCCAGCAGTTACTCGGCAGGGGGGTCGAGTGGCTACACCTTC.

The chain has TRBV5-1 and TRBJ2-3, with D possibly being TRBD1 (6 bases). Trimming removed 3 bases from V and 3 bases from J, with 11 bases in between. CDR1 SGHRS and CDR2 YFSETQ come from the germline V gene. The CDR3 has 14 amino acids. CDR3 bases: TGCGCCAGCAGCTCTGGGGGCGCAACAGATACGCAGTATTTT. Translation gives CASSSGGATDTQYF.

CDR3: CASSQDGPLGYGYTF. Written as DNA, the CDR3 is TGCGCCAGCAGCCAAGACGGGCCGCTTGGCTATGGCTACACCTTC. The chain uses TRBV4-3 and TRBJ1-2; D is ambiguous. The germline V gene has CDR1 LGHNA and CDR2 YSLEER. The CDR3 consists of 15 residues. V was trimmed by 0 bases and J by 4 bases, leaving 12 bases between them.

The gene calls are TRBV7-9 and TRBJ2-7, with D unresolved. Germline-derived CDR1 and CDR2 are SEHNR and FQNEAQ (reference sequence). The V and J ends lost 4 bases and 5 bases respectively, with 9 bases between them. This CDR3 has 12 residues. As DNA, the CDR3 is TGTGCCAGCAGCTACGGTCAAGACGAGCAGTACTTC. Translating gives CASSYGQDEQYF.

The V gene is TRBV11-2, the J gene TRBJ2-3; the D is unclear. V lost 2 bases, J lost 2 bases, and 8 bases lay in between. The CDR3 totals 14 residues. CDR1 is SGHAT and CDR2 is FQNNGV in the germline V gene. DNA of the CDR3: TGTGCCAGCAGCTTAAACAGACTCACAGATACGCAGTATTTT. Translated, it gives CASSLNRLTDTQYF.

The rearrangement joins TRBV6-2 or TRBV6-3 to TRBJ1-6; D possibly corresponds to TRBD1 (5 bases). Looked up from germline, CDR1 is MNHEY and CDR2 is SVGEGT. The CDR3 covers 17 residues. V lost 2 bases and J 10 bases, leaving 21 bases between the germline ends. CDR3 in DNA: TGTGCCAGCAGTTACATCGCCTCTGGGGGGTACGGATCACCCCTCCACTTT. This codes for CASSYIASGGYGSPLHF.

The chain couples TRBV4-3 to TRBJ1-1; D not certain. The CDR3 extends over 11 amino acids. Germline V gene sequence: CDR1 LGHNA, CDR2 YSLEER. V lost 6 bases and J 4 bases, leaving 6 bases between the germline ends. The CDR3: CASRAGTEAFF. The CDR3 nucleotides read TGCGCCAGCAGAGCGGGCACTGAAGCTTTCTTT.

This chain connects TRBV2 to TRBJ1-5; D remains ambiguous. The CDR3 has 13 amino acids. The germline V gene has CDR1 SNHLY and CDR2 FYNNEI. Trimming pared 4 bases from V and 7 bases from J, leaving 11 bases between. CDR3 DNA sequence: TGTGCCAGCAGTGTAGGAGCGCAACAGCCCCAGCATTTT. Its translation: CASSVGAQQPQHF.

This clone was seen a single time. The chain is built from TRBV7-2 and TRBJ1-2; D is unclear. Per germline, CDR1 SGHTA and CDR2 FQGNSA. The CDR3 runs 13 residues. V was clipped by 7 bases and J by 6 bases, with 15 bases between them. In DNA, the CDR3 is TGTGCCAGCAAGAGCCCCCTTTGGGATGGCTACACCTTC. The encoded protein is CASKSPLWDGYTF.

The chain couples TRBV7-2 to TRBJ1-1; no clear D gene. Germline CDR1 and CDR2: SGHTA and FQGNSA. This CDR3 region has 14 residues. V was cut by 4 bases and J by 3 bases, with 12 bases left in between. The CDR3 reads CASSSYSDYTEAFF. CDR3 DNA sequence: TGTGCCAGCAGCTCTTATTCAGACTACACTGAAGCTTTCTTT.

In the case of this clone: Other DNA sequences in the sample encode the same CDR3. The J gene is TRBJ2-5, the V gene TRBV12-3 or TRBV12-4, with D uncertain. The CDR3 totals 11 residues. V lost 2 bases and J 3 bases, leaving 1 base between the germline ends. CDR3 sequence reads: CASSLKETQYF. Here the CDR3 DNA reads TGTGCCAGCAGTTTAAAAGAGACCCAGTACTTC.

This sequence joins TRBV27 and TRBJ2-2, with D perhaps assigned TRBD1 or TRBD2 (6 bases each). Trimming took off 3 bases at V and 5 bases at J, with 10 bases between the two ends. The CDR3 has 14 residues. Germline-derived CDR1 and CDR2 are MNHEY and SMNVEV (reference sequence). The CDR3 protein is CASSFGGGTGELFF. CDR3 DNA sequence: TGTGCCAGCAGTTTTGGAGGGGGGACCGGGGAGCTGTTTTTT.

The chain employs TRBV18 and TRBJ1-2; 12 nucleotides match TRBD1. CDR1 and CDR2 from the germline V gene are KGHSH and LQKENI. Trimming cost V 3 bases and J 7 bases; bases outside gene matches: 3. The CDR3 sequence is 14 residues long. CDR3 amino acids: CASSPGQGAGGYTF. CDR3 DNA: TGTGCCAGCTCACCGGGACAGGGGGCCGGTGGCTACACCTTC.

The V and J genes are TRBV6-5 and TRBJ2-4, with D maybe TRBD2 (7 bases). The CDR3 length is 16 residues. V gave up 2 bases and J gave up 7 bases, with 18 bases separating them. Germline CDR1 and CDR2: MNHEY and SVGAGI. In DNA, the CDR3 is TGTGCCAGCAGTTACCCGGCCCGAGGGGGAGGGAACATTCAGTACTTC. Translating gives CASSYPARGGGNIQYF.